This T cell receptor (beta chain) originates from a study of blood T cell repertoires in COVID-19. The V gene end was trimmed by 6 bases and the J gene end by 2 bases; junction bases not matched to a gene: 3. The germline gives CDR1 MNHNY, CDR2 SVGAGI (reference sequence). The CDR3 consists of 14 residues. Authors' methods: Scientists estimated how many nucleated cells there were by amplifying reference gene primers. Repertoires were generated with immunoSEQ multiplex PCR, while TCRdb's copy carries only in-frame clones and drops some. V and J calls and clone size are copied from that table; D and trimming were computed from the DNA. The sample consists of approximately 26,000 clones, around 87% of them appearing once.

Sequenced: peripheral blood. The clonotype comes from a woman aged 55-69 years with active COVID-19. This chain links TRBV6-6 with TRBJ2-5, with 10 bases matching TRBD2. CDR3 sequence reads: CASSSTSGQETQYF. The CDR3 region has the DNA TGTGCCAGCAGCTCGACTAGCGGGCAAGAGACCCAGTACTTC.